This T cell receptor beta chain was sequenced during a study of blood T cell repertoires in COVID-19. In the study overall: Sources were T cells, B-cell-depleted T cells, or PBMCs; the material itself was cDNA or gDNA.

Per germline, CDR1 SGHNT and CDR2 YYREEE (reference sequence). Trimming left V 4 bases short and J 4 bases short, with 14 bases between. The CDR3 runs to 15 residues. Sequencing used immunoSEQ multiplex PCR; TCRdb keeps in-frame clones, though not all of them. This sample yields a few hundred thousand clones, of which around 89% are seen a single time; 0.95% to 1.5% belongs to the top ten. Ages ranged from about 18 to 100 years, with residence in about two dozen US areas. The sequenced sample consisted of PBMCs or T cells enriched from blood (not recorded which). This receptor was identified in a woman aged 40 to 50 with acute COVID-19. This rearrangement joins TRBV5-4 to TRBJ1-4, with D tentatively TRBD1 (5 bases). CDR3 protein: CASSTPGLGNEKLFF. CDR3 DNA: TGTGCCAGCAGCACCCCGGGACTTGGTAATGAAAAACTGTTTTTT.